A few counts support the clone carrying this TCR beta chain. Its antigen is currently unknown. This sample was taken from a study of T cell responses to AZD1222 COVID-19 vaccine. Study-level points and caveats: At 160-218 and 743-854, vaccine-associated CD4 TCRs were dominant, and they spanned spike.

Using immunoSEQ multiplex PCR, the repertoire was profiled, and TCRdb retains in-frame clones only, with some absent. Here the sample spans some 120,000 clones, about 82% being singletons. The CDR3 length is 16 residues. Germline V CDR1 and CDR2: SGHVS, FQNEAQ. V gave up 4 bases and J gave up 0 bases; unmatched junction bases: 3. The chain links TRBV7-8 to TRBJ2-2, with 9 bases fitting TRBD2. Sequencing was performed on peripheral blood, taken on day 0 of AZD1222 vaccination. The TCR sequence derives from an adult in good health. This CDR3 is CASSSRGGANTGELFF. The CDR3 nucleotides are TGTGCCAGCAGCTCCCGCGGGGGGGCGAACACCGGGGAGCTGTTTTTT.